These 21 T cell receptor beta chains came from one sample sequenced in a study of T cells in Graves' hyperthyroidism and ophthalmopathy. Researchers took RNA transcripts and amplified the TCR beta CDR3 regions from them. HTBI primers were the set used in a first-round RT-PCR of the TCR CDR3. One entry per CDR3 protein results from TCRdb running MiXCR on the multiplex PCR reads. The table lists under 400,000 distinct CDR3 sequences, 21% of them singletons. The sequenced material came from blood. These receptors came from a woman aged 45-65 years with Graves' hyperthyroidism.

This clonotype was seen repeatedly, ten times or more. This chain uses TRBV30 with TRBJ1-1; D remains ambiguous. The length of the CDR3 is 11 residues. Germline-derived CDR1 and CDR2 are GTSNPN and SVGIG (reference sequence). V was trimmed by 6 bases and J by 1 base, leaving 6 bases between them. CDR3 amino acids: CACRRNTEAFF. In DNA form, the CDR3 reads TGTGCCTGCCGGAGGAACACTGAAGCTTTCTTT.

This clonotype was counted many times. The chain links TRBV20-1 to TRBJ2-3; D call uncertain. Trimming shortened V by 2 bases and J by 3 bases, and 3 bases separated the two germline ends. The CDR3 contains 11 residues. CDR1 DFQATT and CDR2 SNEGSKA come from the germline V gene (reference sequence). The CDR3 sequence: CSARMTDTQYF. DNA of the CDR3: TGCAGTGCTAGAATGACAGATACGCAGTATTTT.

The genes are TRBV5-1 and TRBJ1-6; 11 positions agree with TRBD1. The germline V gene has CDR1 SGHRS and CDR2 YFSETQ. V trimming: 4 bases; J trimming: 9 bases; junction bases outside the gene matches: 3. CDR3 size: 14 residues. This chain's CDR3 is CASSQDRGRSPLHF. As DNA, the CDR3 is TGCGCCAGCAGCCAGGACAGGGGGCGTTCACCCCTCCACTTT. The full variable domain, in which reference TRBV5-1 and TRBJ1-6 provide the parts outside the CDR3, is KAGVTQTPRYLIKTRGQQVTLSCSPISGHRSVSWYQQTPGQGLQFLFEYFSETQRNKGNFPGRFSGRQFSNSRSEMNVSTLELGDSALYLCASSQDRGRSPLHFGNGTRLTVT.

This clonotype was detected ten times or more. The chain uses TRBV6-1 and TRBJ1-5; D is uncertain. V lost 1 base, J lost 9 bases, and 10 bases lay in between. Per germline, CDR1 MNHNS and CDR2 SASEGT. This CDR3 contains 13 residues. CDR3 region: CASSEEGWGPQHF. CDR3 nucleotide sequence: TGTGCCAGCAGTGAAGAGGGCTGGGGGCCCCAGCATTTT.

This clonotype appeared many times. V is TRBV28 and J is TRBJ1-5, with 7 bases fitting TRBD1. Per germline, CDR1 MDHEN and CDR2 SYDVKM. This CDR3 is 16 amino acids long. Losses at the gene ends were 5 bases for V and 4 bases for J; bases not matched to a gene: 11. The CDR3 DNA reads as TGTGCCAGCAGTCTAGAGACAGGGCTAAGGAATCAGCCCCAGCATTTT. This encodes CASSLETGLRNQPQHF.

The chain joins TRBV20-1 to TRBJ2-2; D gene uncertain. The CDR3 length is 14 residues. Germline loops: CDR1 DFQATT, CDR2 SNEGSKA (reference sequence). With 0 bases removed from V and 6 bases from J, the gap between germline ends came to 11 bases. CDR3 protein: CSARDHGIAGELFF. CDR3 DNA sequence: TGCAGTGCTAGAGATCATGGGATAGCCGGGGAGCTGTTTTTT.

This clonotype showed up many times. It may be a read error: a sequence one base away is much more abundant. This chain connects TRBV28 to TRBJ2-7, with no clear D. The CDR3 consists of 14 residues. V dropped 5 bases and J dropped 2 bases, with 13 bases sitting between them. From germline, CDR1 is MDHEN and CDR2 SYDVKM. Written as DNA, the CDR3 is TGTGCCAGCAGTCAGAGTGGCAGACCCTACGAGCAGTACTTC. This translates into CASSQSGRPYEQYF.

This clonotype has a handful of counts. This rearrangement joins TRBV11-2 to TRBJ1-1; 9 nucleotides line up with TRBD1. V was clipped by 7 bases and J by 0 bases; unmatched bases: 12. Germline V lookup: CDR1 SGHAT, CDR2 FQNNGV. The CDR3 runs to 17 residues. The DNA for the CDR3 is TGTGCCAGCAAGCAACCACCGGGACAGGGAATGAACACTGAAGCTTTCTTT. Protein product: CASKQPPGQGMNTEAFF.

This clonotype was detected many times. The V call is TRBV20-1, the J call TRBJ2-1, with TRBD2 as a possible D gene (6 bases). CDR1 DFQATT and CDR2 SNEGSKA come from the germline V gene (reference sequence). Trimming took 5 bases from V and 9 from J, leaving 17 bases between them. The CDR3 totals 13 residues. The CDR3 here is CSALLTRGVEQFF. CDR3 bases: TGCAGTGCTCTCCTGACTAGAGGGGTTGAGCAGTTCTTC.

This clonotype has a count of ten or more. V usage is TRBV30 and J usage is TRBJ2-3; the D gene is possibly TRBD1 (6 bases). Germline CDR1 and CDR2: GTSNPN and SVGIG (reference sequence). The CDR3 contains 13 residues. V shed 1 base and J shed 1 base, with 6 bases lying between them. Here the CDR3 reads CAWSEGGTDTQYF. The CDR3 nucleotides read TGTGCCTGGAGTGAGGGGGGCACAGATACGCAGTATTTT.

This clonotype came up many times. The rearrangement links TRBV12-3 or TRBV12-4 to TRBJ1-2; D might be TRBD1 (5 bases). The V gene lost 6 bases and the J gene lost 1 base, with 15 bases spanning the gap. This CDR3 has 15 residues. The CDR3 region is CASSLGPGYNYGYTF. The CDR3 DNA reads as TGTGCCAGCAGCCTGGGACCCGGGTATAACTATGGCTACACCTTC.

This clonotype has at least ten counts. V is TRBV18 and J is TRBJ2-3; no clear D. The V end lost 0 bases, the J end lost 5 bases, and 15 bases lay between the germline ends. This CDR3 is built from 16 residues. CDR1 and CDR2 from the germline V gene are KGHSH and LQKENI. The CDR3 sequence is CASSPPVRTRGDTQYF. CDR3 nucleotides: TGTGCCAGCTCACCACCGGTTCGGACCCGAGGAGATACGCAGTATTTT.

V is TRBV5-1 and J is TRBJ1-1, with a tentative D call TRBD1 (5 bases). Germline lookup yields CDR1 SGHRS and CDR2 YFSETQ. The V gene lost 0 bases and the J gene lost 0 bases, with 12 bases spanning the gap. CDR3 length: 16 residues. The CDR3 here is CASSLAAGGMNTEAFF. The CDR3 nucleotides read TGCGCCAGCAGCTTGGCCGCCGGGGGGATGAACACTGAAGCTTTCTTT.

This clonotype was seen a handful of times. The chain links TRBV2 to TRBJ2-7, with TRBD2 identical over 9 bases. This CDR3 contains 15 residues. V shed 7 bases and J 4 bases; nucleotides not matched to a gene: 11. Germline loops: CDR1 SNHLY, CDR2 FYNNEI. CDR3 in DNA: TGTGCCAGCACCCCTCAAGCGGGAGGACCATACGAGCAGTACTTC. It encodes CASTPQAGGPYEQYF.

This clonotype occurred many times. The J gene is TRBJ1-5, the V gene TRBV6-1, with D maybe TRBD1 (5 bases). From germline, CDR1 is MNHNS and CDR2 SASEGT. V lost 5 bases and J 3 bases, leaving 11 bases between the germline ends. CDR3 length: 14 residues. In DNA, the CDR3 is TGTGCCAGCAGTCTCGACAGTCCCAATCAGCCCCAGCATTTT. Its translation: CASSLDSPNQPQHF.

The sample holds many counts of this clonotype. The genes are TRBV3-1 and TRBJ1-2; D perhaps matches TRBD1 (5 bases). Looked up from germline, CDR1 is LGHDT and CDR2 is YNNKEL (reference sequence). This CDR3 has 13 residues. V shed 5 bases and J shed 4 bases, with 11 bases lying between them. The CDR3 here is CASSLRDGYGYTF. For the CDR3, the DNA is TGTGCCAGCAGCTTGCGGGACGGCTATGGCTACACCTTC. Full variable domain (missing parts from reference TRBV3-1 and TRBJ1-2): DTAVSQTPKYLVTQMGNDKSIKCEQNLGHDTMYWYKQDSKKFLKIMFSYNNKELIINETVPNRFSPKSPDKAHLNLHINSLELGDSAVYFCASSLRDGYGYTFGSGTRLTVV.

This clonotype has only a few counts. CDR3: CASRYTGAIHLNSPLHF. The CDR3, as DNA: TGTGCCAGCAGATATACAGGGGCGATTCACCTTAATTCACCCCTCCACTTT. The chain combines TRBV13 with TRBJ1-6; 7 bases match TRBD1. In germline, CDR1 is PRHDT, CDR2 FYEKMQ (reference sequence). The CDR3 runs to 17 residues. V trimming: 6 bases; J trimming: 6 bases; junction bases outside the gene matches: 14.

The chain recombines TRBV30 with TRBJ2-2, with D hard to call. CDR1 is GTSNPN, CDR2 SVGIG, per germline (reference sequence). This CDR3 has 14 amino acids. V gave up 3 bases and J gave up 6 bases, with 14 bases separating them. CDR3 sequence (DNA): TGTGCCTGGAGATACGGACGGACCTCCGGGGAGCTGTTTTTT. It translates to CAWRYGRTSGELFF. Combining the CDR3 with reference TRBV30 and TRBJ2-2 gives the whole variable domain SQTIHQWPATLVQPVGSPLSLECTVEGTSNPNLYWYRQAAGRGLQLLFYSVGIGQISSEVPQNLSASRPQDRQFILSSKKLLLSDSGFYLCAWRYGRTSGELFFGEGSRLTVL.

Ten or more counts support this clonotype. The gene calls are TRBV6-1 and TRBJ1-2; no definite D call. The germline CDR1 and CDR2 sequences are MNHNS and SASEGT. Trimming left V 5 bases short and J 4 bases short, with 11 bases between. The CDR3 has 13 residues. The CDR3 here is CASSSAGSYGYTF. CDR3 in DNA: TGTGCCAGCAGTTCGGCCGGGTCCTATGGCTACACCTTC.

The table lists this clonotype with many counts. V usage is TRBV10-3 and J usage is TRBJ1-3; the match to TRBD1 covers 9 bases. The V gene end was trimmed by 0 bases and the J gene end by 0 bases; junction bases not matched to a gene: 0. This CDR3 region has 16 residues. In germline, CDR1 is ENHRY, CDR2 SYGVKD. The CDR3 here is CAISESTGGSGNTIYF. CDR3 nucleotide sequence: TGTGCCATCAGTGAGTCGACAGGGGGCTCTGGAAACACCATATATTTT.

V usage is TRBV11-2 and J usage is TRBJ2-7; no firm D call. The CDR3 covers 12 residues. Germline-derived CDR1 and CDR2 are SGHAT and FQNNGV. V dropped 3 bases and J dropped 5 bases, with 8 bases sitting between them. For the CDR3, the DNA is TGTGCCAGCAGCTTTCTGGGCGACGAGCAGTACTTC. Residues: CASSFLGDEQYF.